This TCR beta chain was sequenced during a study of a mutant IDH1 vaccine in newly diagnosed glioma. Study at large: Earlier therapy was either radiotherapy, temozolomide, or both, and most got both.

On this clone: No antigen is known for it.

The method was immunoSEQ multiplex PCR; TCRdb's version includes in-frame clones alone and lacks a portion of them. The sample lists under 45,000 clones; around 93% were seen once. Overall study findings and caveats: Detectable vaccine-induced immune responses arose in approximately 93% of patients.

The germline V gene has CDR1 SGHTA and CDR2 FQGTGA. V trimming: 5 bases; J trimming: 4 bases; junction bases outside the gene matches: 6. The CDR3 covers 14 residues. Regarding time point: week 23, last vaccination. The investigators gave 300 ug of mutant IDH1 20-mer peptide in each vaccine dose, together with topical imiquimod. Donors had new WHO grade 3 or 4 IDH1-mutant, ATRX-lost astrocytomas. This receptor was obtained from a man aged 45-65 years with glioma. The rearrangement uses TRBV7-3 and TRBJ1-2; 8 bases are shared with TRBD1. This specimen consisted of PBMCs, obtained from a glioma patient whose treatment included an IDH1 peptide vaccine. This chain's CDR3 is CASSADRGSYGYTF. The CDR3 DNA follows: TGTGCCAGCAGCGCCGACAGGGGAAGCTATGGCTACACCTTC.